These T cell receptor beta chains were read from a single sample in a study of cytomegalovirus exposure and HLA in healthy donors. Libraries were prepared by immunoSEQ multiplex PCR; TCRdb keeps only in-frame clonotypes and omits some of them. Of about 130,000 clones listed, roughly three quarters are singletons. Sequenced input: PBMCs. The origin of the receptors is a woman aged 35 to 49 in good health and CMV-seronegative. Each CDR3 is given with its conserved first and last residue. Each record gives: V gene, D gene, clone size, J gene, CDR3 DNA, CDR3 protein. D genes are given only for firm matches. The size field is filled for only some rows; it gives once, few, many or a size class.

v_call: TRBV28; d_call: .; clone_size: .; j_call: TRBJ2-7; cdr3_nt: TGTGCCAGCAGTTTAGTGGGAGTCCTCTCCTACGAGCAGTACTTC; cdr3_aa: CASSLVGVLSYEQYF
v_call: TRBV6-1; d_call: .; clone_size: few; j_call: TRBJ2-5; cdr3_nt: TGTGCCAGCAGTGCGAGAACAGGGAGTCAAGAGACCCAGTACTTC; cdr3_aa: CASSARTGSQETQYF
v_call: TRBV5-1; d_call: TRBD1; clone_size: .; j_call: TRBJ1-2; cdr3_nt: TGCGCCAGCAGCTTGGAGGGGACAGGGAGAGGCTACACCTTC; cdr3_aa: CASSLEGTGRGYTF
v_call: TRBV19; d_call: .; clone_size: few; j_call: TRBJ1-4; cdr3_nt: TGTGCCAGTAGTCCCCAGGGGAACGAAAAACTGTTTTTT; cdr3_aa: CASSPQGNEKLFF
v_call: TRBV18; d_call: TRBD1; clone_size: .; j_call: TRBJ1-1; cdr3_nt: TGTGCCAGCTCACCGGAGCCTCTTGACAGGGCCGGAGCTTTCTTT; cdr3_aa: CASSPEPLDRAGAFF
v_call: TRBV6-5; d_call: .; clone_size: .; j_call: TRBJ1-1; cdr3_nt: TGTGCCAGCAGTTACTCGCAGGGCGGGAAAGCTTTCTTT; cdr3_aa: CASSYSQGGKAFF
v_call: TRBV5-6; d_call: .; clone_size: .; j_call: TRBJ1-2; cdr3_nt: TGTGCCAGCAGCTTGGGTACAGGAGACGTTTATGGCTACACCTTC; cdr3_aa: CASSLGTGDVYGYTF
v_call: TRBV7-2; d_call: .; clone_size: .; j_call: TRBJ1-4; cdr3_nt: TGTGCCAGCAGCTTACGAACAGGGTTCATTACGGGGGAAAAACTGTTTTTT; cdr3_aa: CASSLRTGFITGEKLFF
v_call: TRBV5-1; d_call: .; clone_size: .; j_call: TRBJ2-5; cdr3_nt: TGCGCCAGCAGCTTCGGAGAGACCCAGTACTTC; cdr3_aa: CASSFGETQYF
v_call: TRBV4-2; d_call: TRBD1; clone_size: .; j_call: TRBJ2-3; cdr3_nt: TGTGCCAGCAGCCAACACCTGACAGGGGCTGAAGATACGCAGTATTTT; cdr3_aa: CASSQHLTGAEDTQYF
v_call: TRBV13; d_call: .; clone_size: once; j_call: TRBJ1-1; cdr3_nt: TGTGCCAGCAGCTCGGTCCACGAAGCTTTCTTT; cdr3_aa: CASSSVHEAFF
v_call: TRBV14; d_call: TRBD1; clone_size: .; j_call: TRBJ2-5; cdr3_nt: TGTGCCAGCAGGCAAACAGGGGAAGAGACCCAGTACTTC; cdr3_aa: CASRQTGEETQYF
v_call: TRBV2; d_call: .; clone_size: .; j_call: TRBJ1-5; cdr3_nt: TGTGCCAGCACAGGGGATCGCAATCAGCCCCAGCATTTT; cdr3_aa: CASTGDRNQPQHF